The 24 T cell receptor beta chains below were found in one sample sequenced in a study of T cells in Graves' hyperthyroidism and ophthalmopathy. RNA transcripts were the template for amplifying TCR beta CDR3 regions. First-round RT-PCR targeting the TCR CDR3 was performed with the HTBI primer set. Each CDR3 protein is one row after TCRdb ran MiXCR on the multiplex PCR reads. Of about 350,000 distinct CDR3 sequences in the sample, 18% were seen once. The sequenced sample was blood. These TCRs come from a middle-aged woman with Graves' ophthalmopathy.

This clonotype was detected ten times or more. The chain joins TRBV6-5 to TRBJ1-1, with D uncertain. CDR1 and CDR2 from the germline V gene are MNHEY and SVGAGI. Trimming stripped 6 bases from V and 4 bases from J, with 12 bases between. This CDR3 is 13 amino acids long. DNA for the CDR3: TGTGCCAGCAGCCCTAAGAGGAGCACTGAAGCTTTCTTT. Translating it yields CASSPKRSTEAFF.

Ten or more counts support this clonotype. The chain carries TRBV11-3 and TRBJ2-2, with a tentative D call TRBD1 (5 bases). CDR1 and CDR2 (germline): SGHNT, YENEEA. The CDR3 has 13 amino acids. Trimming pared 2 bases from V and 7 bases from J, leaving 8 bases between. CDR3 nucleotide sequence: TGTGCCAGCAGCTTAAGGGGCGGCGGGGAGCTGTTTTTT. The encoded protein is CASSLRGGGELFF.

This chain links TRBV7-2 with TRBJ2-5; D could derive from TRBD1 or TRBD2 (5 bases each). The CDR3 consists of 15 residues. Germline-derived CDR1 and CDR2 are SGHTA and FQGNSA. V dropped 2 bases and J dropped 2 bases, with 12 bases sitting between them. CDR3 coding DNA: TGTGCCAGCAGCTTAAGTGGGGGAGCACAAGAGACCCAGTACTTC. Encoded protein: CASSLSGGAQETQYF.

This clonotype came up many times. The chain links TRBV4-2 to TRBJ2-7, with D unclear. Germline-derived CDR1 and CDR2 are LGHNA and YNFKEQ. The CDR3 runs 16 residues. Deletions cut 3 bases from V and 2 bases from J, with 17 bases between. CDR3 DNA sequence: TGTGCCAGCAGCCACCCCGCCCTGGCCAGAGCCTACGAGCAGTACTTC. Its translation: CASSHPALARAYEQYF.

DNA for the CDR3: TGTGCCAGCGCTGGGACAGCCAAAAACATTCAGTACTTC. Translating it yields CASAGTAKNIQYF. The chain is built from TRBV6-1 and TRBJ2-4; D might be TRBD1 or TRBD2, each matching 5 bases. The germline CDR1 and CDR2 sequences are MNHNS and SASEGT. The CDR3 spans 13 residues. V lost 8 bases and J 0 bases, leaving 8 bases between the germline ends.

This clonotype was counted ten times or more. V and J are TRBV6-5 and TRBJ1-1; the D gene is possibly TRBD1 (6 bases). V dropped 2 bases and J dropped 7 bases, with 11 bases sitting between them. The germline gives CDR1 MNHEY, CDR2 SVGAGI. This CDR3 contains 13 residues. This CDR3 reads CASSYKGGGEAFF. CDR3 bases: TGTGCCAGCAGTTACAAGGGGGGAGGTGAAGCTTTCTTT.

This clonotype was seen many times. V is TRBV11-2 and J is TRBJ2-7; 7 bases fit TRBD1. The V segment lost 0 bases and the J segment 3 bases; nucleotides outside the gene matches: 5. The germline V gene encodes CDR1 SGHAT and CDR2 FQNNGV. The CDR3 has 15 residues. CDR3 coding DNA: TGTGCCAGCAGCTTAGACACGACAGGGTTCTACGAGCAGTACTTC. Translated: CASSLDTTGFYEQYF.

In its sample, this clonotype was seen many times. The chain joins TRBV29-1 to TRBJ2-5, with D maybe TRBD2 (5 bases). Germline assignment: CDR1 SQVTM and CDR2 ANQGSEA. Trimming stripped 1 base from V and 5 bases from J, with 8 bases between. CDR3 length: 12 amino acids. The CDR3 sequence is CSVEGGHETQYF. The DNA of the CDR3 is TGCAGCGTTGAAGGAGGGCACGAGACCCAGTACTTC.

This clonotype was recorded many times. The chain uses TRBV29-1 and TRBJ1-1; D perhaps matches TRBD1 (6 bases). Germline V lookup: CDR1 SQVTM, CDR2 ANQGSEA. V lost 6 bases and J lost 5, with 16 bases in between. This CDR3 spans 13 amino acids. CDR3 DNA sequence: TGCAGCGTCCTCACAGGGTTTCGAACTGAAGCTTTCTTT. It is translated as CSVLTGFRTEAFF.

The chain's CDR3 is CASSYSSRGERGYTF. For the CDR3, the DNA is TGTGCCAGCAGTTACTCGAGCAGGGGCGAACGCGGCTACACCTTC. The gene calls are TRBV6-5 and TRBJ1-2, with D possibly TRBD1 on 6 matching bases. V was pared by 0 bases and J by 8 bases, with 16 bases between. This CDR3 comprises 15 residues. Germline assignment: CDR1 MNHEY and CDR2 SVGAGI.

This clonotype was observed at least ten times. This chain joins TRBV15 and TRBJ2-7; TRBD2 agrees at 9 bases. There are 17 residues in the CDR3. Per germline, CDR1 LNHNV and CDR2 YYDKDF (reference sequence). V trimming: 0 bases; J trimming: 0 bases; junction bases outside the gene matches: 6. CDR3 residues: CATSRDYAGGSSYEQYF. The CDR3 nucleotides are TGTGCCACCAGCAGAGATTACGCGGGAGGGAGCTCCTACGAGCAGTACTTC.

Points on this clonotype: A much larger clone is a single base away; this may be a read error. This chain connects TRBV6-1 to TRBJ2-5; no clear D. Deletions cut 5 bases from V and 5 bases from J, with 21 bases between. The CDR3 is made up of 16 amino acids. CDR1 is MNHNS and CDR2 is SASEGT in the germline V gene. The CDR3, as DNA: TGTGCCAGCAGTCAAAACCCCAGCTATTTTTGGGAGACCCAGTACTTC. It is translated as CASSQNPSYFWETQYF.

This clonotype was seen many times. An end of the junction differs from the germline gene, which may be a read error. The chain joins TRBV14 to TRBJ2-7; the D gene could be TRBD1 or TRBD2 (5 bases each). Germline-derived CDR1 and CDR2 are SGHDN and FVKESK. The CDR3 is 16 residues long. The CDR3 DNA reads as TGTGCCAGCAGCCAAGAAAGGGCCCTACTGCAAGGGACCCGACACTTC. It codes for CASSQERALLQGTRHF.

This clonotype was seen at least ten times. This chain links TRBV29-1 with TRBJ2-7; 7 bases line up with TRBD2. The germline gives CDR1 SQVTM, CDR2 ANQGSEA. With V trimmed by 6 bases and J by 1 base, 12 bases remained unmatched. The CDR3 runs 15 residues. DNA for the CDR3: TGCAGCGTCCTTGGGCCCCCCGGGAGGTCCTACGAGCAGTACTTC. Amino acids: CSVLGPPGRSYEQYF.

This clonotype has just a few counts. It is likely a read error, because the conserved phenylalanine at the end of the CDR3 is missing. This chain links TRBV25-1 with TRBJ1-5; possible D gene TRBD1, 5 bases. Trimming removed 4 bases from V and 5 bases from J, with 15 bases in between. The CDR3 runs 15 residues. The germline CDR1 and CDR2 sequences are MGHDK and SYGVNS. CDR3 sequence reads: CASSGGREGDQPQHL. DNA for the CDR3: TGTGCCAGCAGTGGGGGACGAGAGGGCGATCAGCCCCAGCATCTT.

This clonotype was recorded many times. The V and J genes are TRBV19 and TRBJ2-7, with 8 bases matching TRBD1. The germline V gene encodes CDR1 LNHDA and CDR2 SQIVND (reference sequence). J lost 4 bases, V lost 3 bases, and 11 bases had no gene match. The CDR3 runs 16 residues. In nucleotides, the CDR3 is TGTGCCAGTAGTATCCTTCCCGGGACAGGAGGATACGAGCAGTACTTC. Encoded protein: CASSILPGTGGYEQYF.

This clonotype was seen repeatedly, ten times or more. Here the CDR3 reads CASSLSPSGRIGYEQYF. The DNA of the CDR3 is TGTGCCAGCAGCTTAAGTCCTAGCGGGAGAATAGGATACGAGCAGTACTTC. The rearrangement joins TRBV7-6 to TRBJ2-7, with 10 bases lining up with TRBD2. The CDR3 length is 17 residues. Germline assignment: CDR1 SGHVS and CDR2 FNYEAQ. J lost 4 bases, V lost 2 bases, and 11 bases had no gene match.

This clonotype showed up just once. The chain's CDR3 is CASRVGSNYGYTF. The DNA for the CDR3 is TGTGCCAGCAGGGTTGGTTCTAACTATGGCTACACCTTC. The V and J genes are TRBV28 and TRBJ1-2; D unclear. The CDR3 is 13 amino acids. CDR1 is MDHEN and CDR2 is SYDVKM in the germline V gene. The germline V and J ends were trimmed by 6 bases and 0 bases, with 8 bases remaining between them.

The V call is TRBV3-1, the J call TRBJ2-7; D is unclear. This CDR3 has 13 amino acids. CDR1 is LGHDT and CDR2 is YNNKEL in the germline V gene (reference sequence). Trimming removed 1 base at V and 7 bases at J, with 11 bases between. CDR3 sequence: CASSQGIVGEQYF. In DNA form, the CDR3 reads TGTGCCAGCAGCCAAGGGATCGTGGGGGAGCAGTACTTC.

The table lists this clonotype with many counts. V usage is TRBV7-2 and J usage is TRBJ2-5; 10 nucleotides line up with TRBD2. The CDR3 spans 15 residues. V lost 0 bases to trimming and J lost 5 bases; unmatched junction nucleotides: 3. Germline values: CDR1 SGHTA, CDR2 FQGNSA. DNA of the CDR3: TGTGCCAGCAGCTTAGCAGCGGGAGGGCCGGAGACCCAGTACTTC. It yields the protein CASSLAAGGPETQYF.

This clonotype was counted many times. This chain links TRBV4-1 with TRBJ2-5, with 9 nucleotides matching TRBD1. Germline V CDR1 and CDR2: MGHRA, YSYEKL. The CDR3 runs to 16 residues. V lost 2 bases and J lost 4; bases outside the gene matches: 8. The CDR3 DNA follows: TGCGCCAGCAGCCAAACACAGGGGGGACAGGGAGAGACCCAGTACTTC. Protein sequence: CASSQTQGGQGETQYF.

The CDR3 DNA reads as TGTGCCAGCAGCTCCTCTGAGGGGCTCCAAGAGACCCAGTACTTC. This encodes CASSSSEGLQETQYF. The J gene is TRBJ2-5, the V gene TRBV9; the D gene could be TRBD1 or TRBD2 (5 bases each). Germline V CDR1 and CDR2: SGDLS, YYNGEE. V gave up 4 bases and J gave up 1 base, with 14 bases separating them. The CDR3 totals 15 residues.

The sample holds many counts of this clonotype. The rearrangement uses TRBV19 and TRBJ1-1; D call uncertain. V lost 5 bases and J lost 1, with 5 bases in between. CDR3 size: 12 residues. The germline CDR1 and CDR2 sequences are LNHDA and SQIVND (reference sequence). In DNA, the CDR3 is TGTGCCAGTAGTTACACGAACACTGAAGCTTTCTTT. This encodes CASSYTNTEAFF.

This clonotype was seen a handful of times. V and J are TRBV6-1 and TRBJ1-1; D call uncertain. CDR3 length: 13 amino acids. The V end lost 7 bases, the J end lost 4 bases, and 13 bases lay between the germline ends. CDR1 is MNHNS, CDR2 SASEGT, per germline. CDR3 DNA sequence: TGTGCCAGCAAAGGGATCCGGCGCACTGAAGCTTTCTTT. It encodes CASKGIRRTEAFF.